Listed here are 5 T cell receptor beta chains from one sample, sequenced in a study of blood T cell repertoires in COVID-19. Sequencing used immunoSEQ multiplex PCR; TCRdb keeps in-frame clones, though not all of them. This table holds tens of thousands of clones, around four fifths found once. The material sequenced was peripheral blood. The receptors derive from a human donor in a cohort sampled during active COVID-19.

This clone was counted a few times. The rearrangement joins TRBV6-1 to TRBJ2-7; 8 bases are shared with TRBD1. The CDR3 runs 15 residues. V lost 3 bases to trimming and J lost 7 bases; unmatched junction nucleotides: 11. Germline CDR1 and CDR2: MNHNS and SASEGT. Here the CDR3 reads CASSEWTGSPTEQYF. The DNA of the CDR3 is TGTGCCAGCAGTGAGTGGACAGGGTCCCCTACGGAGCAGTACTTC.

The chain recombines TRBV3-1 (or the pseudogene TRBV3-2) with TRBJ2-5, with D possibly being TRBD2 (6 bases). The CDR3 covers 12 residues. Trimming removed 3 bases from V and 12 bases from J, with 14 bases in between. Germline-derived CDR1 and CDR2 are LGHDT and YNNKEL (reference sequence). CDR3 loop: CASSQVSGPKYF. CDR3 DNA sequence: TGTGCCAGCAGCCAGGTTAGCGGCCCAAAGTACTTC.

In this sample, this clone turned up a few times. This CDR3 is CATSGQGMGNQPQHF. The CDR3 DNA is TGTGCCACCAGTGGACAGGGGATGGGCAATCAGCCCCAGCATTTT. The gene calls are TRBV24-1 and TRBJ1-5; 8 bases align to TRBD1. Trimming took 5 bases from V and 2 from J; bases not matched to a gene: 4. Germline CDR1 KGHDR, CDR2 SFDVKD. This CDR3 is built from 15 residues.

This chain uses TRBV4-1 with TRBJ2-7, with a possible D match to TRBD2 (5 bases). This CDR3 contains 16 residues. Trimming pared 4 bases from V and 1 base from J, leaving 17 bases between. Germline V gene lookup returns CDR1 MGHRA and CDR2 YSYEKL. In DNA form, the CDR3 reads TGCGCCAGCAGCCCCGAGCCAGGAGGTTGGTCCTACGAGCAGTACTTC. Translation: CASSPEPGGWSYEQYF.

The chain uses TRBV25-1 and TRBJ1-2; possibly TRBD1 for D (5 bases). This CDR3 region has 15 residues. V dropped 4 bases and J dropped 4 bases, with 16 bases sitting between them. In germline, CDR1 is MGHDK, CDR2 SYGVNS. For the CDR3, the DNA is TGTGCCAGCAGTGGACTTTGGGGGGGAATCTATGGCTACACCTTC. This translates into CASSGLWGGIYGYTF.